These 19 T cell receptor beta chains were sequenced from one sample in a study of T cell repertoires in cytomegalovirus infection. MiXCR was run by TCRdb on the reads, yielding one entry per CDR3 protein. The sample holds 100,000 to 150,000 distinct CDR3 sequences, more than 20% seen once. For these TCRs, the target antigens are not known. The source material was PBMCs, sequenced either directly or after in vitro stimulation (not recorded which). The receptors stem from a human donor in good health (CMV status not recorded). Some clones in this sample may be carry-over from other donors' samples.

This sequence joins TRBV19 and TRBJ2-4; D possibly uses TRBD1 or TRBD2 (5 bases each). V gave up 6 bases and J gave up 0 bases, with 12 bases separating them. Germline CDR1 is LNHDA and CDR2 is SQIVND (reference sequence). CDR3 length equals 15 residues. The CDR3 nucleotides read TGTGCCAGTAGGGGGACCCCAGGAGCCAAAAACATTCAGTACTTC. It yields the protein CASRGTPGAKNIQYF.

The chain couples TRBV7-8 to TRBJ2-7; possible D gene TRBD2, 7 bases. The CDR3 is 14 amino acids. Germline-derived CDR1 and CDR2 are SGHVS and FQNEAQ. V lost 2 bases and J lost 4, with 12 bases in between. Here the CDR3 reads CASSLTAGAYEQYV. CDR3 DNA sequence: TGTGCCAGCAGCTTAACCGCGGGGGCTTACGAGCAGTACGTC.

The chain is built from TRBV7-2 and TRBJ2-1, with 12 positions matching TRBD2. This CDR3 has 17 residues. The V gene end was trimmed by 1 base and the J gene end by 9 bases; junction bases not matched to a gene: 10. Germline lookup yields CDR1 SGHTA and CDR2 FQGNSA. The CDR3 reads CASSLVASGRARGEQFF. The CDR3 DNA follows: TGTGCCAGCAGCTTAGTTGCTAGCGGGAGGGCGCGGGGTGAGCAGTTCTTC. Full variable domain (outside the CDR3, taken from reference TRBV7-2 and TRBJ2-1): GAGVSQSPSNKVTEKGKDVELRCDPISGHTALYWYRQSLGQGLEFLIYFQGNSAPDKSGLPSDRFSAERTGGSVSTLTIQRTQQEDSAVYLCASSLVASGRARGEQFFGPGTRLTVL.

The chain recombines TRBV6-1 with TRBJ1-2; 7 nucleotides align to TRBD1. The CDR3 has 14 residues. The V gene's germline CDR1 is MNHNS and CDR2 SASEGT. Unmatched junction bases numbered 4, after V lost 2 bases and J lost 4 bases. The CDR3, as DNA: TGTGCCAGCAGTGAATCAGGGGGACTCTATGGCTACACCTTC. Translating it yields CASSESGGLYGYTF.

The CDR3 DNA is TGTGCCAGCAGTTACAATAATAATTCACCCCTCCACTTT. Translated, it gives CASSYNNNSPLHF. The V gene is TRBV6-5, the J gene TRBJ1-6; D uncertain. Trimming stripped 2 bases from V and 5 bases from J, with 4 bases between. This CDR3 spans 13 amino acids. The germline gives CDR1 MNHEY, CDR2 SVGAGI.

In its sample, this clonotype was seen a few times. This chain joins TRBV4-2 and TRBJ1-1; no reliable D call. This CDR3 contains 13 residues. V was cut by 3 bases and J by 6 bases, with 11 bases left in between. Looked up from germline, CDR1 is LGHNA and CDR2 is YNFKEQ. CDR3 sequence (DNA): TGTGCCAGCAGCCAGGAAGGGTCGTCTGAAGCTTTCTTT. Protein sequence: CASSQEGSSEAFF.

This clonotype was seen many times. The V gene is TRBV4-1, the J gene TRBJ2-3, with TRBD2 matching over 9 bases. The J segment lost 1 base and the V segment lost 5 bases, leaving 7 bases of the junction unmatched. The CDR3 runs to 16 residues. Germline CDR1 MGHRA, CDR2 YSYEKL. The CDR3 DNA reads TGCGCCAGCAGCGAAAGTAGCGGGAGAGGCACAGATACGCAGTATTTT. This sequence encodes CASSESSGRGTDTQYF.

This clonotype was seen only a few times. This chain connects TRBV20-1 to TRBJ2-7, with D possibly being TRBD1 (6 bases). The CDR3 has 11 amino acids. Trimming took off 7 bases at V and 5 bases at J, with 12 bases between the two ends. Germline V lookup: CDR1 DFQATT, CDR2 SNEGSKA (reference sequence). The CDR3 region is CSVQRQDEQYF. In nucleotides, the CDR3 is TGCAGTGTCCAGAGACAGGACGAGCAGTACTTC.

The chain couples TRBV11-3 to TRBJ2-1; D is unclear. This CDR3 comprises 15 residues. Germline loops: CDR1 SGHNT, CDR2 YENEEA. V lost 7 bases and J 6 bases, leaving 19 bases between the germline ends. Here the CDR3 DNA reads TGTGCCAGCACCCCGAGGACCTCCCTCCTCAATGAGCAGTTCTTC. It translates to CASTPRTSLLNEQFF.

V usage is TRBV11-2 and J usage is TRBJ2-2; the match to TRBD1 covers 7 bases. CDR1 is SGHAT and CDR2 is FQNNGV in the germline V gene. The CDR3 consists of 14 residues. The trim removed 7 bases at V and 7 bases at J, leaving 9 bases unmatched. Written as DNA, the CDR3 is TGTGCCAGCAACCTTCGACAGGGCGGCGGGGAGCTGTTTTTT. Amino acids: CASNLRQGGGELFF.

The chain has TRBV7-8 and TRBJ1-1; the D is unclear. The V end was cut by 3 bases, the J end by 5 bases, with 19 bases between. The CDR3 totals 16 residues. Germline loops: CDR1 SGHVS, CDR2 FQNEAQ. The CDR3 DNA reads TGTGCCAGCAGCTTGGCGACACGACCCCTGGGGACTGAAGCTTTCTTT. Encoded protein: CASSLATRPLGTEAFF.

This clonotype has more than one count but fewer than ten. The chain employs TRBV7-9 and TRBJ1-1, with D maybe TRBD1 (6 bases). Germline V CDR1 and CDR2: SEHNR, FQNEAQ (reference sequence). The CDR3 runs 15 residues. Trimming removed 5 bases at V and 0 bases at J, with 13 bases between. CDR3 residues: CASSQNRDLNTEAFF. CDR3 DNA: TGTGCCAGCAGCCAAAACAGGGACTTGAACACTGAAGCTTTCTTT.

This clonotype was counted a few times. The genes are TRBV7-2 and TRBJ2-5, with 7 bases that match TRBD2. Germline loops: CDR1 SGHTA, CDR2 FQGNSA. The CDR3 runs 15 residues. The V gene end was trimmed by 4 bases and the J gene end by 3 bases; junction bases not matched to a gene: 8. The CDR3, as DNA: TGTGCCAGCAGCTCACAGTCCGCGGGGGAAGAGACCCAGTACTTC. Amino acid sequence: CASSSQSAGEETQYF.

The chain joins TRBV30 to TRBJ1-4, with D possibly being TRBD1 (6 bases). The V gene's germline CDR1 is GTSNPN and CDR2 SVGIG (reference sequence). V dropped 3 bases and J dropped 7 bases, with 15 bases sitting between them. This CDR3 is built from 14 residues. CDR3: CAWSLRDIREKLFF. CDR3 bases: TGTGCCTGGAGCCTCAGGGACATCCGTGAAAAACTGTTTTTT.

This clonotype was seen a handful of times. The DNA for the CDR3 is TGTGCCAGTAGTGGGGGACACGCGAACACTGAAGCTTTCTTT. This sequence encodes CASSGGHANTEAFF. V usage is TRBV19 and J usage is TRBJ1-1; D possibly corresponds to TRBD1 (6 bases). Germline-derived CDR1 and CDR2 are LNHDA and SQIVND (reference sequence). The CDR3 totals 14 residues. Trimming took off 5 bases at V and 1 base at J, with 11 bases between the two ends.

The chain couples TRBV7-9 to TRBJ2-1; a possible D gene is TRBD2 (6 bases). V was pared by 5 bases and J by 5 bases, with 13 bases between. Germline CDR1 and CDR2: SEHNR and FQNEAQ (reference sequence). CDR3 length: 14 residues. The CDR3 sequence is CASSPRTTNNEQFF. CDR3 bases: TGTGCCAGCAGCCCCCGGACTACCAACAATGAGCAGTTCTTC.

This clonotype was counted a few times. This sequence joins TRBV7-2 and TRBJ1-2, with 8 nucleotides matching TRBD1. This CDR3 is built from 15 residues. V gave up 6 bases and J gave up 6 bases; unmatched junction bases: 12. CDR1 and CDR2 (germline): SGHTA, FQGNSA. The CDR3, as DNA: TGTGCCAGCAGGCGGAGGCCAGGACAGGGCCATGGCTACACCTTC. Its protein product is CASRRRPGQGHGYTF.

This sequence joins TRBV14 and TRBJ2-3, with a weak D call TRBD2 (5 bases). V lost 4 bases, J lost 4 bases, and 12 bases lay in between. The length of the CDR3 is 14 residues. Germline V CDR1 and CDR2: SGHDN, FVKESK. CDR3 protein: CASSLRRGPDTQYF. CDR3 coding DNA: TGTGCCAGCAGCCTAAGACGAGGGCCAGATACGCAGTATTTT.

This clonotype was detected many times. This chain joins TRBV7-8 and TRBJ2-1, with 8 bases identical to TRBD2. CDR1 and CDR2 (germline): SGHVS, FQNEAQ. The CDR3 consists of 16 residues. The V segment lost 2 bases and the J segment 7 bases; nucleotides outside the gene matches: 10. CDR3 DNA sequence: TGTGCCAGCAGCTTACGATGGGCTAGCGGGCTTAATGAGCAGTTCTTC. It encodes CASSLRWASGLNEQFF.